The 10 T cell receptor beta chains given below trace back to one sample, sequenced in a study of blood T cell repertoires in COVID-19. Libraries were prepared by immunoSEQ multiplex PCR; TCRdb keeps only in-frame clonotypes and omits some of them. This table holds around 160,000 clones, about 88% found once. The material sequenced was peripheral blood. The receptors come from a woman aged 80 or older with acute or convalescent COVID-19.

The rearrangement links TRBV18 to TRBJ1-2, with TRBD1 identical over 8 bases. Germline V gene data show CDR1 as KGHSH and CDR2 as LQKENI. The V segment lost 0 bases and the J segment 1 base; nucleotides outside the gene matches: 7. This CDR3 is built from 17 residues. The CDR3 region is CASSPPSQQGGNYGYTF. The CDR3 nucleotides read TGTGCCAGCTCACCACCGTCCCAACAGGGGGGTAACTATGGCTACACCTTC. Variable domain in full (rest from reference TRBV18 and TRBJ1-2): NAGVMQNPRHLVRRRGQEARLRCSPMKGHSHVYWYRQLPEEGLKFMVYLQKENIIDESGMPKERFSAEFPKEGPSILRIQQVVRGDSAAYFCASSPPSQQGGNYGYTFGSGTRLTVV.

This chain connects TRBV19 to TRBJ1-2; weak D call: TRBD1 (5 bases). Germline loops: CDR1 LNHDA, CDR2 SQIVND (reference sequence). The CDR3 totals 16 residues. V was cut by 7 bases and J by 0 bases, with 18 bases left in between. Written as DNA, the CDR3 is TGTGCCAGTACCCTGGACAAGACGTGGGCTAACTATGGCTACACCTTC. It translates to CASTLDKTWANYGYTF.

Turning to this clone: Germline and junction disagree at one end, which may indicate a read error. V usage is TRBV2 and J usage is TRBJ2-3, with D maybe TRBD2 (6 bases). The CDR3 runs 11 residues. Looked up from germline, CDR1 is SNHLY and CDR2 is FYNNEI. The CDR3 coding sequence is TGTGCCAGCAGTGAGGTAGCGGATACTCTTTTT. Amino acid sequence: CASSEVADTLF.

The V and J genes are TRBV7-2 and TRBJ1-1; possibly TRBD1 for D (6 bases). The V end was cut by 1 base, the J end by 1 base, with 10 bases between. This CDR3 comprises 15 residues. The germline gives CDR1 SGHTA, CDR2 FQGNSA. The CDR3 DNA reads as TGTGCCAGCAGCTTAGGTGGGACACCGAACACTGAAGCTTTCTTT. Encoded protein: CASSLGGTPNTEAFF.

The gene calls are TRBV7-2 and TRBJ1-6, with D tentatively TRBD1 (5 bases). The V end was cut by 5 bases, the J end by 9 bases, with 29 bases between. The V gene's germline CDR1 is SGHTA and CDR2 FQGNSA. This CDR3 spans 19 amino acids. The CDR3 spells CASSPGSGNPGGISSPLHF. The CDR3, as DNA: TGTGCCAGCAGCCCGGGATCCGGGAATCCCGGGGGGATAAGTTCACCCCTCCACTTT.

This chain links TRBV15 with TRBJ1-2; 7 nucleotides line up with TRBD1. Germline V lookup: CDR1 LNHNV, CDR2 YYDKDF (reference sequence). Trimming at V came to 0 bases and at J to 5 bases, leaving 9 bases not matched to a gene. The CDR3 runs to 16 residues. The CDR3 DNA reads TGTGCCACCAGCAGAGATAGGGGGTTACAGGGGTATGGCTACACCTTC. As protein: CATSRDRGLQGYGYTF.

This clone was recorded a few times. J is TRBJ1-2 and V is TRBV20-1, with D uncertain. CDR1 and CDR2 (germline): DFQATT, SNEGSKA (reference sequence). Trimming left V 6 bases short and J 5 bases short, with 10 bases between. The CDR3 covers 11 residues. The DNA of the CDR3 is TGCAGTGCGGAAGCGGGGTATGGCTACACCTTC. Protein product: CSAEAGYGYTF.

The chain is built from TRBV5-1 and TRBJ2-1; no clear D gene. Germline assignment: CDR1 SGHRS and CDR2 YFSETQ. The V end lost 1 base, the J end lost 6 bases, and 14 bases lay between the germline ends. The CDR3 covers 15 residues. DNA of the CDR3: TGCGCCAGCAGCTTGTGGCAGGTCCGAATCAATGAGCAGTTCTTC. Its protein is CASSLWQVRINEQFF.

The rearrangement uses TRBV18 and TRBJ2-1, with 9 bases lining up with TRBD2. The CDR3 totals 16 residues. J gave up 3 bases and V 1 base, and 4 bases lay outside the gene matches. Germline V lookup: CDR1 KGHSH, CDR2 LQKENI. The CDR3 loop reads CASSPQGSGSYNEQFF. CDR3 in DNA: TGTGCCAGCTCACCACAGGGTAGCGGGAGCTACAATGAGCAGTTCTTC.

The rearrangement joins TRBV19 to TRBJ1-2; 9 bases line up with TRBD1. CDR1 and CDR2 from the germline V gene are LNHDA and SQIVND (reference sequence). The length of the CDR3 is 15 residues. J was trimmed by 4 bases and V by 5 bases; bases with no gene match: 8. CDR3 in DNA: TGTGCCAGTAGTTTTACAACAGGGGGCAGCTATGGCTACACCTTC. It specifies CASSFTTGGSYGYTF.